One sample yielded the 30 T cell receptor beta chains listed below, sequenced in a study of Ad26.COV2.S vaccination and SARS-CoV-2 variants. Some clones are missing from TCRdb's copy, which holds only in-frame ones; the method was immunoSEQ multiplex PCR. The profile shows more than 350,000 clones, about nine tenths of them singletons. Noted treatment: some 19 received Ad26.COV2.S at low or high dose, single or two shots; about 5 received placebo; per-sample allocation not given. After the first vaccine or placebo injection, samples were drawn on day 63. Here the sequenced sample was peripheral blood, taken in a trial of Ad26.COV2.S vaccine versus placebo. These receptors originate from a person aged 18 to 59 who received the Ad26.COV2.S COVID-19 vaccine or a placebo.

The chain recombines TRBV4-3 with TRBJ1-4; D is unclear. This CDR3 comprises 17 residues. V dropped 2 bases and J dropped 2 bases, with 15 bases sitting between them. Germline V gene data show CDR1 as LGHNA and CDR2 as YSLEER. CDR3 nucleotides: TGCGCCAGCAGCCAATCTGTGCGTTCTGAGACTAATGAAAAACTGTTTTTT. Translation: CASSQSVRSETNEKLFF.

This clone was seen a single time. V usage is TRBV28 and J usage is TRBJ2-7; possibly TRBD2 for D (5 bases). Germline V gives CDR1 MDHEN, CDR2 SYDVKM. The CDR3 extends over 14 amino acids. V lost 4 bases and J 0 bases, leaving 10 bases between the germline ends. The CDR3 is CASSYAGTSYEQYF. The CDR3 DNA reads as TGTGCCAGCAGTTATGCGGGTACCTCCTACGAGCAGTACTTC.

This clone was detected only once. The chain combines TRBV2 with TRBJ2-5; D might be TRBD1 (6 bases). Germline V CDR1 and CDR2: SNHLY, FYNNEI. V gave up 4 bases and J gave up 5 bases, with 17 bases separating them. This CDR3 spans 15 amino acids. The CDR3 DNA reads TGTGCCAGCAGTGGGGTGGACAGCTCTACGGAGACCCAGTACTTC. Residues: CASSGVDSSTETQYF.

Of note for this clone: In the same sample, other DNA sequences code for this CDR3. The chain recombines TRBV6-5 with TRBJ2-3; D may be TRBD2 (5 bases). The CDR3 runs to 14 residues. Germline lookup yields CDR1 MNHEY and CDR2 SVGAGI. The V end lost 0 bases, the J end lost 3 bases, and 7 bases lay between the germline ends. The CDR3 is CASSYSLATDTQYF. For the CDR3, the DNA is TGTGCCAGCAGTTACTCGCTAGCAACAGATACGCAGTATTTT.

The CDR3 region is CASSLDSNTEAFF. In DNA, the CDR3 is TGCGCCAGCAGTCTAGACTCGAACACTGAAGCTTTCTTT. The rearrangement uses TRBV10-2 and TRBJ1-1, with unresolved D. The germline V and J ends were trimmed by 5 bases and 1 base, with 8 bases remaining between them. The CDR3 has 13 residues. Germline V gives CDR1 WSHSY, CDR2 SAAADI.

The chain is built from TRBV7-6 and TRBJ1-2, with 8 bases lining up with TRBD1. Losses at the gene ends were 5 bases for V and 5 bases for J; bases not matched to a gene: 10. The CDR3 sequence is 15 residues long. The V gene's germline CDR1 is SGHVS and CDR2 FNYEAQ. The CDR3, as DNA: TGTGCCAGCAGCCCCGGACAGGGCGAGAAGTATGGCTACACCTTC. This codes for CASSPGQGEKYGYTF.

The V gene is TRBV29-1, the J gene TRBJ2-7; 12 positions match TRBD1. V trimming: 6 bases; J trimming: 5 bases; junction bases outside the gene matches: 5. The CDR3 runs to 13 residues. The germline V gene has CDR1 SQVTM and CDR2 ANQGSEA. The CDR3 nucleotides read TGCAGCGTGGGGGGACAGGGGGCTCACGAGCAGTACTTC. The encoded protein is CSVGGQGAHEQYF.

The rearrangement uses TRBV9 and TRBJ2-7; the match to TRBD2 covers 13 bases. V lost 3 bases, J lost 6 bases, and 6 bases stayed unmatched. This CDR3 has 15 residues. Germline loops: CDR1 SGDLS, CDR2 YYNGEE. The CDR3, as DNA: TGTGCCAGCAGCGAGGGACTAGCGGGAAGCTCCGAGCAGTACTTC. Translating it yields CASSEGLAGSSEQYF.

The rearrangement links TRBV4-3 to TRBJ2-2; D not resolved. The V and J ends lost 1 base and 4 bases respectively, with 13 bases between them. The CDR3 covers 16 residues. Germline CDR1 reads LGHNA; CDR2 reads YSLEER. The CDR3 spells CASSQALTWFTGELFF. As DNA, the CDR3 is TGCGCCAGCAGCCAAGCCCTCACGTGGTTCACCGGGGAGCTGTTTTTT.

The CDR3 sequence: CASSLVEGADTGELFF. CDR3 DNA sequence: TGCGCCAGCAGCTTGGTTGAGGGGGCGGACACCGGGGAGCTGTTTTTT. The chain uses TRBV5-1 and TRBJ2-2; 7 positions agree with TRBD1. This CDR3 contains 16 residues. Germline V lookup: CDR1 SGHRS, CDR2 YFSETQ. V gave up 0 bases and J gave up 3 bases; unmatched junction bases: 5.

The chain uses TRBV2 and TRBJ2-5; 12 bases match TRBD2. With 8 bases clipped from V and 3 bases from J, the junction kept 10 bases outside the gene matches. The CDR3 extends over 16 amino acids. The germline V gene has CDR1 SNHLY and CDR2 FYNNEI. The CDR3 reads CASSKGLAGFEETQYF. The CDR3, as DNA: TGTGCCAGCTCAAAAGGACTAGCGGGGTTCGAAGAGACCCAGTACTTC. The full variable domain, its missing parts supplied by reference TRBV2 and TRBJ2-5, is EPEVTQTPSHQVTQMGQEVILRCVPISNHLYFYWYRQILGQKVEFLVSFYNNEISEKSEIFDDQFSVERPDGSNFTLKIRSTKLEDSAMYFCASSKGLAGFEETQYFGPGTRLLVL.

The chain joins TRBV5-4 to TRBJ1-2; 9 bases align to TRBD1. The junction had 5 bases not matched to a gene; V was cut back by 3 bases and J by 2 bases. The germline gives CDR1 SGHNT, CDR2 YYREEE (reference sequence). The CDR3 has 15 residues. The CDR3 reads CASSYGQGSNYGYTF. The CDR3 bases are TGTGCCAGCAGCTACGGACAGGGGTCGAACTATGGCTACACCTTC.

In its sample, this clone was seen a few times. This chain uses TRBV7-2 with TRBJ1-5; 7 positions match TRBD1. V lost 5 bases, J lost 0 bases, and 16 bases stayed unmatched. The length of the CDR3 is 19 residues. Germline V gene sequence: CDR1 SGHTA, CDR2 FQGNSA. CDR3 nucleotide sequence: TGTGCCAGCAGCCCAGCCCTGACATCACAGGGGTCTAGCAATCAGCCCCAGCATTTT. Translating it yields CASSPALTSQGSSNQPQHF.

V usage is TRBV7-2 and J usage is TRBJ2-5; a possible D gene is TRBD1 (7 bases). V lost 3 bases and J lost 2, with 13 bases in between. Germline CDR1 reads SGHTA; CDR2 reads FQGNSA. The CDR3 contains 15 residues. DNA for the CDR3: TGTGCCAGCAGCTTGGATCAGGGGGGACAAGAGACCCAGTACTTC. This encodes CASSLDQGGQETQYF.

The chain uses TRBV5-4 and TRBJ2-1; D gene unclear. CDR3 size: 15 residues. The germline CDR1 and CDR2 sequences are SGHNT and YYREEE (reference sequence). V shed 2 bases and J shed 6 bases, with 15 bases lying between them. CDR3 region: CASSFNALGSNEQFF. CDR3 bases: TGTGCCAGCAGCTTCAATGCTTTGGGTAGCAATGAGCAGTTCTTC. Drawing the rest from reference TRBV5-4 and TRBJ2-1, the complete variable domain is ETGVTQSPTHLIKTRGQQVTLRCSSQSGHNTVSWYQQALGQGPQFIFQYYREEENGRGNFPPRFSGLQFPNYSSELNVNALELDDSALYLCASSFNALGSNEQFFGPGTRLTVL.

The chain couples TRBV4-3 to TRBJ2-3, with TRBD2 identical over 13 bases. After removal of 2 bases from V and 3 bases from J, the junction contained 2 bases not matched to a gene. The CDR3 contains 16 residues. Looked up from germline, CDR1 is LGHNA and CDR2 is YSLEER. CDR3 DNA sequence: TGCGCCAGCAGCCAACAGACTAGCGGGAGGACAGATACGCAGTATTTT. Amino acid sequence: CASSQQTSGRTDTQYF.

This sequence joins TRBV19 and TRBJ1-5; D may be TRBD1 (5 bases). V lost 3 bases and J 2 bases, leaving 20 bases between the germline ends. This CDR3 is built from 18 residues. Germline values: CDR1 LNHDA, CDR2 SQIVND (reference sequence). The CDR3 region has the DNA TGTGCCAGTAGTATCGACAGCCAAGGTTTATCGGGCAATCAGCCCCAGCATTTT. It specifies CASSIDSQGLSGNQPQHF.

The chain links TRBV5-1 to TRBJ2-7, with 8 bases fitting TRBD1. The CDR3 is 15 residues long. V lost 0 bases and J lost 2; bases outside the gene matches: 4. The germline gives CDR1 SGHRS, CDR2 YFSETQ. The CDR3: CASSLGTGIAYEQYF. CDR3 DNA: TGCGCCAGCAGCTTGGGGACAGGGATCGCCTACGAGCAGTACTTC.

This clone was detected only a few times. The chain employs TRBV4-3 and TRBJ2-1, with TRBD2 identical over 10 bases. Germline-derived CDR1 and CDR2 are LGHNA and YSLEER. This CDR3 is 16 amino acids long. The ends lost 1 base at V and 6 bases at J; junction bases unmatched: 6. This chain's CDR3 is CASSQGGLAATNEQFF. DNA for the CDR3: TGCGCCAGCAGCCAAGGCGGACTAGCGGCAACCAATGAGCAGTTCTTC.

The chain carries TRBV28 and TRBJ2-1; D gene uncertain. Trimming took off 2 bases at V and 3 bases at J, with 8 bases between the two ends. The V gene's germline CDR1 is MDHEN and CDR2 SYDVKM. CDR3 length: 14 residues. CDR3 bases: TGTGCCAGCAGTTTACACGGCAACTACAATGAGCAGTTCTTC. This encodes CASSLHGNYNEQFF.

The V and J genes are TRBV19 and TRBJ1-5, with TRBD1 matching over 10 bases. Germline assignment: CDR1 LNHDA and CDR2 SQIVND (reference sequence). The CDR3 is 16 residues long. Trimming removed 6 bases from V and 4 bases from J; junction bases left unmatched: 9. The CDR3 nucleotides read TGTGCCAGTAGCGTTCACGGGACAGGGGCAAATCAGCCCCAGCATTTT. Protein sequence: CASSVHGTGANQPQHF.

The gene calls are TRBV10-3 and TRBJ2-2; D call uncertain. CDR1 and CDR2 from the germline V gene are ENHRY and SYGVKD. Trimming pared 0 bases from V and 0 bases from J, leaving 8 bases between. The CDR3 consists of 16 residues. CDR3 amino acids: CAISESAGTNTGELFF. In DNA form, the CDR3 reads TGTGCCATCAGTGAGTCGGCAGGCACGAACACCGGGGAGCTGTTTTTT.

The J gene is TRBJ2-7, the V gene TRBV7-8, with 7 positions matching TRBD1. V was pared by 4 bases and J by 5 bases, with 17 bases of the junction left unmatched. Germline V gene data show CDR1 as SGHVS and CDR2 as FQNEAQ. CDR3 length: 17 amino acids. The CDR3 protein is CASSSKIGQGVSNEQYF. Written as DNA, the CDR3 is TGTGCCAGCAGCTCGAAAATCGGTCAGGGGGTCAGCAACGAGCAGTACTTC.

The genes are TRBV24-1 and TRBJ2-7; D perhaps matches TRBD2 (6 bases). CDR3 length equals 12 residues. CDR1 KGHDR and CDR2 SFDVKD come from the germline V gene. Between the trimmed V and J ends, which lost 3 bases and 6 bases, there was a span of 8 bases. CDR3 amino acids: CATSDGLSEQYF. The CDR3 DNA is TGTGCCACCAGTGATGGACTATCCGAGCAGTACTTC.

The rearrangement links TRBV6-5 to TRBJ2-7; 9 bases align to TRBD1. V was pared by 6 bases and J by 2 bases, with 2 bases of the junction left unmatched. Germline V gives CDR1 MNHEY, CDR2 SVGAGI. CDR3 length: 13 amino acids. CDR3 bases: TGTGCCAGCAGCCGGGACAGGGCCTACGAGCAGTACTTC. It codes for CASSRDRAYEQYF.

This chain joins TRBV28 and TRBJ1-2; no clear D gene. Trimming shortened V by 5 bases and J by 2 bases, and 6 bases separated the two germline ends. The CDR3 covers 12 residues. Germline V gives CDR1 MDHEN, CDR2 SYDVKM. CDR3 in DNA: TGTGCCAGCAGTCGGACGAACTATGGCTACACCTTC. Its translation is CASSRTNYGYTF.

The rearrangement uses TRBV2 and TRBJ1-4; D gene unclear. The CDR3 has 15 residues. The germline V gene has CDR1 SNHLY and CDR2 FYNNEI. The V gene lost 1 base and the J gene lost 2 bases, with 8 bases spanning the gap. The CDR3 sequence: CASSEGVGTNEKLFF. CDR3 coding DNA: TGTGCCAGCAGTGAAGGTGTCGGTACTAATGAAAAACTGTTTTTT. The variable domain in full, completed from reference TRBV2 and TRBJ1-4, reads EPEVTQTPSHQVTQMGQEVILRCVPISNHLYFYWYRQILGQKVEFLVSFYNNEISEKSEIFDDQFSVERPDGSNFTLKIRSTKLEDSAMYFCASSEGVGTNEKLFFGSGTQLSVL.

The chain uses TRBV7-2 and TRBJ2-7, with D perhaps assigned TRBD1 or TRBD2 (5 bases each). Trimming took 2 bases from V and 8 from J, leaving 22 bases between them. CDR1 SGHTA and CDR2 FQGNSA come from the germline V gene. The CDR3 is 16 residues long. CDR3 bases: TGTGCCAGCAGCTTACAGGTGGGACCCCAGTCTGTCCAGCAGTACTTC. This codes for CASSLQVGPQSVQQYF.

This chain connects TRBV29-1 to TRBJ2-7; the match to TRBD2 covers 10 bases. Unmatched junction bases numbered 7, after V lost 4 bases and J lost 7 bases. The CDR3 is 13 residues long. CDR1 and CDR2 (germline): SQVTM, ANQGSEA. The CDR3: CSVGGLAGVEQYF. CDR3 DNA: TGCAGCGTTGGGGGGCTAGCGGGAGTTGAGCAGTACTTC.

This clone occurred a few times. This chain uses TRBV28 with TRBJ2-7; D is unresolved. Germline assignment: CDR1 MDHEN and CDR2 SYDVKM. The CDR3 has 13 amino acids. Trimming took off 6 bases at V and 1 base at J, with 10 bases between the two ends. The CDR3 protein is CASRGWDSYEQYF. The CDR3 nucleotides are TGTGCCAGCAGGGGTTGGGATTCCTACGAGCAGTACTTC.